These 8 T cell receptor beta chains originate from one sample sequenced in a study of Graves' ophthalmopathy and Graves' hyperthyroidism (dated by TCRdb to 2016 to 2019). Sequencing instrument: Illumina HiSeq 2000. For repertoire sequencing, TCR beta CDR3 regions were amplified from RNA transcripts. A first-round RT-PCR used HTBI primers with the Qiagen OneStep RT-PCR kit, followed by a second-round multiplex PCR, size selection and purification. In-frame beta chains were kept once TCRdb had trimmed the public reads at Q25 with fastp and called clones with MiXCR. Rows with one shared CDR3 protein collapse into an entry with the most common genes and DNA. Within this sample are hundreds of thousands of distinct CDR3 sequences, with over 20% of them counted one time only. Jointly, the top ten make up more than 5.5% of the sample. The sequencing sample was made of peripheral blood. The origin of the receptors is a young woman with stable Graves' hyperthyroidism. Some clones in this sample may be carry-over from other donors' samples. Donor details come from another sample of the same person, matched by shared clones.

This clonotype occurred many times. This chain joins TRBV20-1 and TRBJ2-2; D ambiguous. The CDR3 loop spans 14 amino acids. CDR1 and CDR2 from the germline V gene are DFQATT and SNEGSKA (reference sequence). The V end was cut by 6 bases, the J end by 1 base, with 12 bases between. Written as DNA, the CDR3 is TGCAGTGCGAGAAATGACAAGAACACCGGGGAGCTGTTTTTT. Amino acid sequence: CSARNDKNTGELFF.

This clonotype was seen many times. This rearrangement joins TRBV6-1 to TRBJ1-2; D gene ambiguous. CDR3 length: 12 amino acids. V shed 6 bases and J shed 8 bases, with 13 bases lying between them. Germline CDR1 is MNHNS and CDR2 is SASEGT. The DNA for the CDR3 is TGTGCCAGCAGGGCGGGCCCCGGGGGCTACACCTTC. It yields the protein CASRAGPGGYTF.

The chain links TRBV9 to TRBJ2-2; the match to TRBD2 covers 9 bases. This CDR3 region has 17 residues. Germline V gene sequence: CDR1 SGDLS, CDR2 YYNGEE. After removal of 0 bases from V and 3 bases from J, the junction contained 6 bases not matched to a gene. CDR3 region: CASSVALAGIDTGELFF. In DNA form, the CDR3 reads TGTGCCAGCAGCGTAGCCCTAGCGGGAATAGACACCGGGGAGCTGTTTTTT.

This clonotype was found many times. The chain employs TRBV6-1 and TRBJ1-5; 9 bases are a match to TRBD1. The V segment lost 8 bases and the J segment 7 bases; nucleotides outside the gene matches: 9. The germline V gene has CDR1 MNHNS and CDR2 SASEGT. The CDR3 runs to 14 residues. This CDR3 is CASREGQGRQPQHF. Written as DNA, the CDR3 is TGTGCCAGCCGGGAGGGACAGGGAAGGCAGCCCCAGCATTTT.

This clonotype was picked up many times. The CDR3 nucleotides read TGCGCCAGCAGCCCCTTGGACAGTTTCAACTATGGCTACACCTTC. Translating it yields CASSPLDSFNYGYTF. The chain joins TRBV5-1 to TRBJ1-2, with D perhaps TRBD1 (6 bases). CDR3 length equals 15 residues. Germline V gene data show CDR1 as SGHRS and CDR2 as YFSETQ. Trimming took off 4 bases at V and 2 bases at J, with 15 bases between the two ends.

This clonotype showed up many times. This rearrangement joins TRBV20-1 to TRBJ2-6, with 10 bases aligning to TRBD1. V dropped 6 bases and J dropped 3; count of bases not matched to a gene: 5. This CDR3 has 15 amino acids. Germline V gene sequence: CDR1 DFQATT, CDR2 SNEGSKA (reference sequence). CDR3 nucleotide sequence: TGCAGTGCCTGGGACAGGGGCGGTGGGGCCAACGTCCTGACTTTC. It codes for CSAWDRGGGANVLTF.

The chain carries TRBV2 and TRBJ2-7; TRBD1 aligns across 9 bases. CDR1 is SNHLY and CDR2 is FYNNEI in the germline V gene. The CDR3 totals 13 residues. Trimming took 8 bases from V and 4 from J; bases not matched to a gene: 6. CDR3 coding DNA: TGTGCCAGCCGGACAGGGGTGTTATACGAGCAGTACTTC. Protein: CASRTGVLYEQYF. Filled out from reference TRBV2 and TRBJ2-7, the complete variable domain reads EPEVTQTPSHQVTQMGQEVILRCVPISNHLYFYWYRQILGQKVEFLVSFYNNEISEKSEIFDDQFSVERPDGSNFTLKIRSTKLEDSAMYFCASRTGVLYEQYFGPGTRLTVT.

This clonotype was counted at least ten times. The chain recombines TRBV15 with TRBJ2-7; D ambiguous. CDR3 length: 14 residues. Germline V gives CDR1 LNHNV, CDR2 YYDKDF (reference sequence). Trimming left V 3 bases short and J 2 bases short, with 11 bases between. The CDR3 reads CATSRAAYPYEQYF. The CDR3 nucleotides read TGTGCCACCAGCAGGGCAGCCTACCCCTACGAGCAGTACTTC.